The present entry profiles one T cell receptor (beta chain) with its context. Its cognate antigen has yet to be identified. Per-base quality was not reported, and no clone a single base away is much larger than it. TCRbeta CDR3 regions were sequenced with the immunoSEQ Assay. After extraction, genomic DNA underwent amplification by bias-controlled multiplex PCR, followed by high-throughput sequencing. The original pipeline was this. To quantify the absolute abundance of every unique TCRbeta CDR3 region, sequences were collapsed and filtered. T cell fraction was estimated by normalizing TCRbeta template counts to usable DNA, with usable DNA measured through amplification of reference genes found in all nucleated cells. Repertoire TCRs were annotated as SARS-CoV-2-specific when V gene, CDR3 amino acid sequence and J gene were exactly matched to a known reactive TCR set. The reference SARS-CoV-2 TCR set was obtained from MIRA and was filtered for enrichment in COVID-19-positive ImmuneCODE repertoires, whereby public or cross-reactive TCRs were removed. Based on the MIRA antigens, annotated TCRs were further analysed at the level of specific ORF or position within ORF. Breadth was defined as the number of annotated unique rearrangements divided by the total number of unique productive rearrangements, and depth was defined as the summed frequency of the annotated unique rearrangements. TCR breadth was compared between groups using two-sided Wilcoxon rank-sum tests. Sourced from immuneACCESS, this table was stored by TCRdb with only in-frame sequences that have V and J called. A share of the clones is absent; for the studies checked, an unresolved V gene accounts for under half, and the remainder has no known explanation. V and J calls and clone size are copied from that table; D and trimming were computed from the DNA. The sample table shows some 350,000 clones, and 92% are seen once. Roughly 3.9% of the sample comes from the top ten.

This sample stems from a study of Ad26.COV2.S vaccination and SARS-CoV-2 variants (dated by TCRdb to 2020 to 2022). In terms of the full investigation: TCRbeta repertoire sequencing served as the tool for gauging how specific and how broad the SARS-CoV-2-reactive T cell receptors were following Ad26.COV2.S vaccination. A total of roughly 32 samples were included in the TCR-sequenced set, comprising around 19 Ad26.COV2.S vaccine recipients, 5 placebo recipients and 8 SARS-CoV-2 convalescent individuals. Findings and caveats that apply to the study as a whole: Higher spike-specific TCR breadth was observed in Ad26.COV2.S recipients than in placebo recipients (P = 0.0014). After vaccination, spike-specific CD8+ and CD4+ T cell responses were reported to show substantial breadth. Non-spike TCR breadth was comparable between vaccine and placebo recipients, consistent with the vaccine containing only spike. The authors noted that total T cell responses may have been underestimated by the TCR breadth and depth analyses.

The CDR3 holds 19 amino acids from the cysteine to the phenylalanine. The kept DNA is CDR3 alone, 57 bases in frame from the first base. V has 5 bases trimmed and J has 0 bases trimmed; junction bases matching no gene number 13. The germline V gene encodes CDR1 LNHNV and CDR2 YYDKDF (reference sequence). The meaning of the sample's time point label: individuals recovered from natural SARS-CoV-2 infection. The chain employs TRBV15 and TRBJ2-4; 10 central bases correspond to TRBD2. The receptor's source is a human donor who had recovered from COVID-19. The specimen was peripheral blood, collected after recovery from COVID-19. The nucleotide sequence is TGTGCCACCAGCCAACTTGGGGCTAGCGGGGGAACAGCCAAAAACATTCAGTACTTC. This codes for CATSQLGASGGTAKNIQYF.